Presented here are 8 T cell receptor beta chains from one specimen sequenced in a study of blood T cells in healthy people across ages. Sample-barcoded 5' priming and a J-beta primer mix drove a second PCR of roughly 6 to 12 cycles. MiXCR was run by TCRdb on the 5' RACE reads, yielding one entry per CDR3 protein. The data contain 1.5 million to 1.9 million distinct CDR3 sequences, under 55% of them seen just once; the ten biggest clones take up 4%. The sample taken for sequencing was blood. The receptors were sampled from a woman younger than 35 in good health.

In DNA, the CDR3 is TGTGCCAGCAGGAAAGACAGGGGAGGCCAGCCCCAGCATTTT. Amino acids: CASRKDRGGQPQHF. V usage is TRBV27 and J usage is TRBJ1-5, with 8 bases lining up with TRBD1. Unmatched junction bases numbered 8, after V lost 6 bases and J lost 7 bases. The CDR3 has 14 amino acids. Germline assignment: CDR1 MNHEY and CDR2 SMNVEV (reference sequence).

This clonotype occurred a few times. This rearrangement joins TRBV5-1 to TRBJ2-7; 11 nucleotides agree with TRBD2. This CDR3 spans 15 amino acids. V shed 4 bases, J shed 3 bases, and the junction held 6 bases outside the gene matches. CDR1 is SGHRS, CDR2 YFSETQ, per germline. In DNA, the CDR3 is TGCGCCAGCAGCCACGGGACTAGCGGATACTACGAGCAGTACTTC. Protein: CASSHGTSGYYEQYF.

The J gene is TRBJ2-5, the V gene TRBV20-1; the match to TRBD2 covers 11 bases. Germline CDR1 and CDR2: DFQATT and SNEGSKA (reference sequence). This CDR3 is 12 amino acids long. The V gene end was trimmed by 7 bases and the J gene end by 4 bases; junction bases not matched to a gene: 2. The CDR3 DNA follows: TGCAGTGGACTAGCGGGGCCAGAGACCCAGTACTTC. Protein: CSGLAGPETQYF.

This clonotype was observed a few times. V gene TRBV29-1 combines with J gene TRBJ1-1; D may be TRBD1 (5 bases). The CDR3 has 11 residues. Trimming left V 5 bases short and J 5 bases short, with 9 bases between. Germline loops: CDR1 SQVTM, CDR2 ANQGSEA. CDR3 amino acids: CSVSGSTEAFF. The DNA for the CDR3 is TGCAGCGTTTCAGGGTCAACTGAAGCTTTCTTT.

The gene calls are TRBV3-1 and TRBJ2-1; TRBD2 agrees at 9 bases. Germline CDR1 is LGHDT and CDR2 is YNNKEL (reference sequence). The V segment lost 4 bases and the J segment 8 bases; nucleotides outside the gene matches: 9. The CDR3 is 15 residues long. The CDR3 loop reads CASSRDSGGGYEQFF. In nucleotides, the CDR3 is TGTGCCAGCAGCCGAGATAGCGGGGGTGGCTATGAGCAGTTCTTC.

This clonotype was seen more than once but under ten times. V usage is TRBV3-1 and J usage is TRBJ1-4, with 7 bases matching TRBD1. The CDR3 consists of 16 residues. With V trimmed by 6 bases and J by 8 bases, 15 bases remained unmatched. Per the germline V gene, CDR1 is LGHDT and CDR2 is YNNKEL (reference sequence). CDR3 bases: TGTGCCAGCAGGGAAAACACGGGACAGCGGCTAGAAAAACTGTTTTTT. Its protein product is CASRENTGQRLEKLFF. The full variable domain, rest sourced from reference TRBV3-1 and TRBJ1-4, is DTAVSQTPKYLVTQMGNDKSIKCEQNLGHDTMYWYKQDSKKFLKIMFSYNNKELIINETVPNRFSPKSPDKAHLNLHINSLELGDSAVYFCASRENTGQRLEKLFFGSGTQLSVL.

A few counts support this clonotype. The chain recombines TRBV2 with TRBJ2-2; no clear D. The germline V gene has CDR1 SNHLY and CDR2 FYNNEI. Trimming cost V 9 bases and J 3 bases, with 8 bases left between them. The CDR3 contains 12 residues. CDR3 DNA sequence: TGTGCCAGAAGAAGGGACACCGGGGAGCTGTTTTTT. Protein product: CARRRDTGELFF.

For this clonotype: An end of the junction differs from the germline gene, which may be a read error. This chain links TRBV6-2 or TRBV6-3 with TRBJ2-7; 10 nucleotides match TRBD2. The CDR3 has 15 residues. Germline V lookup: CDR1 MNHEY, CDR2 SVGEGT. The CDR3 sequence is CAGSYTGLAAYEQYF. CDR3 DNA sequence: TGTGCCGGCAGTTACACCGGACTAGCGGCCTACGAGCAGTACTTC.